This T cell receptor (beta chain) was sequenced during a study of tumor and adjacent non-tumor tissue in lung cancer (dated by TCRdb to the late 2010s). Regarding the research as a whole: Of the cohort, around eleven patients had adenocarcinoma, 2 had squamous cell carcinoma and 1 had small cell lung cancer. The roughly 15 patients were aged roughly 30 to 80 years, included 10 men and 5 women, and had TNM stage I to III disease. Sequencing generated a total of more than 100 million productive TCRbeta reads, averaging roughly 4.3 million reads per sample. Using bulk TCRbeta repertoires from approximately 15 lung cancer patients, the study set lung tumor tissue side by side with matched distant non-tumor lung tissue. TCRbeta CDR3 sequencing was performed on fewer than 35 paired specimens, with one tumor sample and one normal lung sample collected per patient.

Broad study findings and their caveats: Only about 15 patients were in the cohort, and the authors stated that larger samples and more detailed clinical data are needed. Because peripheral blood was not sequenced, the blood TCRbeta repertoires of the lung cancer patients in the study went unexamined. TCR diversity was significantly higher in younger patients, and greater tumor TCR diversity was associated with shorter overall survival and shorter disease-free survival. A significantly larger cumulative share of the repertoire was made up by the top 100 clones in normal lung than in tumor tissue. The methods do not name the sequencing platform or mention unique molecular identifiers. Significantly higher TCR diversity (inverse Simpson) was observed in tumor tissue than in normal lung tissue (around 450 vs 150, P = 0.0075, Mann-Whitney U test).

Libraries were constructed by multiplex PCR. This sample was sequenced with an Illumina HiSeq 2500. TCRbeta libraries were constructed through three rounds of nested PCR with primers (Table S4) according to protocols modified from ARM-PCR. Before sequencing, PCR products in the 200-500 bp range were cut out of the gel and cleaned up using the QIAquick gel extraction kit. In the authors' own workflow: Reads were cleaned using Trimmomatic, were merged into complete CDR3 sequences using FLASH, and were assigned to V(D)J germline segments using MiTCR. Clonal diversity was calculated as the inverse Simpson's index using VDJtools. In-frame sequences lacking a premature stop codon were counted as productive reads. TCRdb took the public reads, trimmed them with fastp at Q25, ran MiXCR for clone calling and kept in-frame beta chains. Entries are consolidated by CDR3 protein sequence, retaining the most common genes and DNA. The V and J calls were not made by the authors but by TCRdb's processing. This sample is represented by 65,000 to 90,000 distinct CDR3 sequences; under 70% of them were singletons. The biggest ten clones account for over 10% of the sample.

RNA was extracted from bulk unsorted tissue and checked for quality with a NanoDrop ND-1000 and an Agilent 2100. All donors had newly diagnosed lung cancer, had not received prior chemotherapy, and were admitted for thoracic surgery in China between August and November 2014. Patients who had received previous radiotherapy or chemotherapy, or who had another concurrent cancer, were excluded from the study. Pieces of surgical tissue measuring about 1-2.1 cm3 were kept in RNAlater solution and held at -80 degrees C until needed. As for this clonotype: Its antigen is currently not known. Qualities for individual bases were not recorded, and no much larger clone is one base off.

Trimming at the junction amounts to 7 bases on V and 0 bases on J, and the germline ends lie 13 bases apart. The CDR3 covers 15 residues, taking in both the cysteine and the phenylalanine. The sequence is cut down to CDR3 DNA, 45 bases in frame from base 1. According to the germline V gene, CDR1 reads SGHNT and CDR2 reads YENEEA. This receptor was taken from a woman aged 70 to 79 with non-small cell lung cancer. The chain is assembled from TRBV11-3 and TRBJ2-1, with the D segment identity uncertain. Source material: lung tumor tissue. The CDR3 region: CASNPRASSYNEQFF. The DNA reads TGTGCCAGCAACCCTCGGGCTAGCTCCTACAATGAGCAGTTCTTC.